This entry lists 5 T cell receptor beta chains sequenced from one sample in a study of blood T cell repertoires in COVID-19. Produced via immunoSEQ multiplex PCR; TCRdb's table is partial and in-frame only. The table lists over 70,000 clones, 82% of them singletons. Specimen: peripheral blood. The source is a woman aged 60-75 years with acute or convalescent COVID-19.

This clone was seen a single time. One end of the junction is discordant with germline, which a read error may explain. V usage is TRBV19 and J usage is TRBJ1-1; D not certain. The CDR3 extends over 13 amino acids. CDR1 LNHDA and CDR2 SQIVND come from the germline V gene (reference sequence). The CDR3 DNA reads TGTGCCAGTACTGAGCCACAGAACCCTGAAGCTTTCTTT. This encodes CASTEPQNPEAFF.

This clone was observed a few times. The J gene is TRBJ1-5, the V gene TRBV6-4, with unresolved D. Looked up from germline, CDR1 is MRHNA and CDR2 is SNTAGT. V shed 4 bases and J shed 1 base, with 11 bases lying between them. CDR3 length equals 15 residues. The CDR3 DNA reads TGTGCCAGCAGTGTAACTTCCATGAGCAATCAGCCCCAGCATTTT. The encoded protein is CASSVTSMSNQPQHF.

This clone was seen only once. This chain links TRBV5-4 with TRBJ2-3, with 8 nucleotides matching TRBD2. This CDR3 has 16 amino acids. CDR1 is SGHNT and CDR2 is YYREEE in the germline V gene (reference sequence). V was clipped by 4 bases and J by 1 base; unmatched bases: 8. CDR3 residues: CASSPGGERRTDTQYF. The CDR3 DNA is TGTGCCAGCAGCCCCGGGGGGGAGCGGCGCACAGATACGCAGTATTTT.

DNA for the CDR3: TGTGCCAGCTCACCCGAAATAGCGGGAGTTAACTCCTACAATGAGCAGTTCTTC. It yields the protein CASSPEIAGVNSYNEQFF. This rearrangement joins TRBV18 to TRBJ2-1; 9 nucleotides agree with TRBD2. CDR1 and CDR2 from the germline V gene are KGHSH and LQKENI. With V trimmed by 3 bases and J by 0 bases, 9 bases remained unmatched. The CDR3 consists of 18 residues.

This clone was recorded once. The gene calls are TRBV5-1 and TRBJ1-1; 9 nucleotides match TRBD1. This CDR3 spans 13 amino acids. With 3 bases clipped from V and 8 bases from J, the junction kept 5 bases outside the gene matches. Germline CDR1 reads SGHRS; CDR2 reads YFSETQ. This chain's CDR3 is CASSSDRGREAFF. CDR3 nucleotides: TGCGCCAGCAGCTCGGACAGGGGCCGCGAAGCTTTCTTT. Drawing the rest from reference TRBV5-1 and TRBJ1-1, the complete variable domain is KAGVTQTPRYLIKTRGQQVTLSCSPISGHRSVSWYQQTPGQGLQFLFEYFSETQRNKGNFPGRFSGRQFSNSRSEMNVSTLELGDSALYLCASSSDRGREAFFGQGTRLTVV.